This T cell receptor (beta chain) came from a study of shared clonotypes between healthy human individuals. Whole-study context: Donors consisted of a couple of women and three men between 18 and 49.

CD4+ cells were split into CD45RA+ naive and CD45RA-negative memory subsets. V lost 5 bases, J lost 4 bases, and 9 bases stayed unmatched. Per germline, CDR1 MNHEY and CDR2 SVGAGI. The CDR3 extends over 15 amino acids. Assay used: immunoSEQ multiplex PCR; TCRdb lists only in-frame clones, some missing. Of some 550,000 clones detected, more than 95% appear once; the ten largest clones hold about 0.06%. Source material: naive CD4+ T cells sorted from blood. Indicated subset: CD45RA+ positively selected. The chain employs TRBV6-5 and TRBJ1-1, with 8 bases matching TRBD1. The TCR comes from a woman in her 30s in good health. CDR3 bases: TGTGCCAGCAGTCACGATGGGGGACAGGTCACTGAAGCTTTCTTT. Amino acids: CASSHDGGQVTEAFF.